One and the same sample provided the 2 T cell receptor beta chains below, sequenced in a study of blood T cells in healthy people across ages. Using a J-beta primer mix together with a sample-barcoded 5' primer, a second PCR was run for about 7 to 12 cycles. TCRdb itself ran the 5' RACE reads through MiXCR, one entry per CDR3 protein. This table has hundreds of thousands of distinct CDR3 sequences, 20% to 30% appearing once. This sample also appeared in a second study, on T cells of mothers and their children.

The material sequenced was blood. Receptor source: a boy aged 5-17 years in good health.

This clonotype occurred a few times. The chain joins TRBV29-1 to TRBJ2-2; tentatively, D is TRBD1 (6 bases). V was clipped by 2 bases and J by 7 bases, with 8 bases between them. The germline V gene encodes CDR1 SQVTM and CDR2 ANQGSEA. The CDR3 covers 12 residues. CDR3 region: CSVERGIGELFF. The DNA of the CDR3 is TGCAGCGTTGAAAGGGGGATCGGGGAGCTGTTTTTT.

V and J are TRBV27 and TRBJ2-7; 7 positions agree with TRBD1. The trim removed 7 bases at V and 0 bases at J, leaving 3 bases unmatched. The germline V gene has CDR1 MNHEY and CDR2 SMNVEV (reference sequence). This CDR3 has 13 residues. CDR3 in DNA: TGTGCCAGCACGGGACAGCACTCCTACGAGCAGTACTTC. This encodes CASTGQHSYEQYF.